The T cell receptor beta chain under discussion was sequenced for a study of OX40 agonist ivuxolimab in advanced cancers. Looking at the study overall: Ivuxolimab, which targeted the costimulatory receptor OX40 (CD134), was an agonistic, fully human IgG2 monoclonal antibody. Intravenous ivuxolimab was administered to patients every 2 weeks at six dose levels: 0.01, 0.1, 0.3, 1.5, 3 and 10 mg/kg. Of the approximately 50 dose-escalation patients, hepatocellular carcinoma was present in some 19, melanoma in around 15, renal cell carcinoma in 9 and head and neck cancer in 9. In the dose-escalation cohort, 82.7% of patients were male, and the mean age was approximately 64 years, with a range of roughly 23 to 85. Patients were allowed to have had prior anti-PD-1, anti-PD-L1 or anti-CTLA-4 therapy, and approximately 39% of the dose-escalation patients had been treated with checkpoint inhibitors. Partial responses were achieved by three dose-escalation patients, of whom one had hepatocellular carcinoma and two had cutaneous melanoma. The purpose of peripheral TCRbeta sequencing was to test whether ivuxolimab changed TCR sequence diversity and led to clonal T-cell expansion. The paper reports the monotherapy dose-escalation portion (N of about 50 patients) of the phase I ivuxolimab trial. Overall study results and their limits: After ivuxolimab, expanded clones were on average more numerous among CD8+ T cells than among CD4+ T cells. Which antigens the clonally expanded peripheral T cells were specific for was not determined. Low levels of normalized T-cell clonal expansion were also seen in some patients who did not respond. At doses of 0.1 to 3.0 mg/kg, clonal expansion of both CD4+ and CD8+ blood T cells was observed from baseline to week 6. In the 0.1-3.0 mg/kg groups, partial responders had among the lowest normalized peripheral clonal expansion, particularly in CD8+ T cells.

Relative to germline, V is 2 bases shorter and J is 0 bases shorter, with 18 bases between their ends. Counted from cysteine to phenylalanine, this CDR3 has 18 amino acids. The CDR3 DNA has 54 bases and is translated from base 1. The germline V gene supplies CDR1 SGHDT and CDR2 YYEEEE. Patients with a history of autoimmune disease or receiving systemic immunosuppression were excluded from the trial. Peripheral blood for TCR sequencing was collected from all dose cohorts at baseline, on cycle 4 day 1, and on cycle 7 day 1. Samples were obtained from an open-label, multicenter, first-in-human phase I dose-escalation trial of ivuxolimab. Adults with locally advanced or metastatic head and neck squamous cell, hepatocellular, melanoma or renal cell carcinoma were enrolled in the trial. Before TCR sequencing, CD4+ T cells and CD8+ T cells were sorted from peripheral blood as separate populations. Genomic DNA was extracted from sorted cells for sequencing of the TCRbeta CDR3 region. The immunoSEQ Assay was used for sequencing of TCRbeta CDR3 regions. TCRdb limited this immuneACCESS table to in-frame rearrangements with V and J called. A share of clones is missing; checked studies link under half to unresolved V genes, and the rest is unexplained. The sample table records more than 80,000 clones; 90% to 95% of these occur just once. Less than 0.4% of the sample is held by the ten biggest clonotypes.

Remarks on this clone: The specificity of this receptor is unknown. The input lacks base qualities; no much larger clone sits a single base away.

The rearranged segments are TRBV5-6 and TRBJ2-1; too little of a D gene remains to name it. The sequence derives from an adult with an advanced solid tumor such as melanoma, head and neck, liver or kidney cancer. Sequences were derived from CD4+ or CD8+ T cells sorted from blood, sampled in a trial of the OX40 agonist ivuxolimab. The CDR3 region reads CASSFRLNPQSSYNEQFF. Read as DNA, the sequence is TGTGCCAGCAGCTTTAGACTCAACCCCCAAAGCTCCTACAATGAGCAGTTCTTC.